Listed here are 20 T cell receptor beta chains from one sample, sequenced in a study of T cell responses to AZD1222 COVID-19 vaccine (dated by TCRdb to about 2021). The library was produced with the immunoSEQ multiplex PCR assay. Entries here come from immuneACCESS through TCRdb and include only in-frame sequences with V and J called. Some clones fail to appear in such tables; in the studies checked, an unresolved V gene covers under half of the shortfall, and the cause of the remainder is unknown. In this sample the table shows about 180,000 clones, approximately 90% of which occur a single time. In total, the top ten clones hold about 6.9% of the sample. The time point label, read with the paper, signifies: baseline before first vaccination. The specimen comprised peripheral blood, sampled on day 0 of AZD1222 vaccination. All receptors derive from an adult in good health.

The V and J genes are TRBV6-5 and TRBJ2-7, with a possible D match to TRBD2 (5 bases). Per germline, CDR1 MNHEY and CDR2 SVGAGI. Trimming left V 5 bases short and J 6 bases short, with 11 bases between. CDR3 length: 12 amino acids. CDR3: CASSNGLGEQYF. CDR3 coding DNA: TGTGCCAGCAGTAACGGACTTGGCGAGCAGTACTTC.

V and J are TRBV5-4 and TRBJ2-5; D perhaps matches TRBD1 (6 bases). The CDR3 is 13 residues long. The germline V gene encodes CDR1 SGHNT and CDR2 YYREEE (reference sequence). V was shortened by 4 bases and J by 2 bases, with 9 bases between the two germline ends. The CDR3 spells CASSKDSQETQYF. The CDR3 region has the DNA TGTGCCAGCAGCAAGGACAGTCAAGAGACCCAGTACTTC. Filled out from reference TRBV5-4 and TRBJ2-5, the complete variable domain reads ETGVTQSPTHLIKTRGQQVTLRCSSQSGHNTVSWYQQALGQGPQFIFQYYREEENGRGNFPPRFSGLQFPNYSSELNVNALELDDSALYLCASSKDSQETQYFGPGTRLLVL.

The chain combines TRBV10-3 with TRBJ1-3, with unresolved D. Germline V gives CDR1 ENHRY, CDR2 SYGVKD. The CDR3 runs to 15 residues. Trimming took 4 bases from V and 0 from J, leaving 10 bases between them. CDR3 protein: CAISVQASSGNTIYF. The CDR3 DNA is TGTGCCATCAGTGTCCAGGCGAGCTCTGGAAACACCATATATTTT.

V usage is TRBV7-9 and J usage is TRBJ2-2; D is uncertain. The length of the CDR3 is 13 residues. V lost 4 bases, J lost 5 bases, and 8 bases lay in between. The V gene's germline CDR1 is SEHNR and CDR2 FQNEAQ (reference sequence). CDR3 protein: CASSSVGTGELFF. For the CDR3, the DNA is TGTGCCAGCAGCTCTGTAGGTACCGGGGAGCTGTTTTTT.

The CDR3 coding sequence is TGTGCCAGCAGTTACTCGGACAGCGCCTTGTATGAGACCCAGTACTTC. This translates into CASSYSDSALYETQYF. V usage is TRBV6-5 and J usage is TRBJ2-5; a weak D match, TRBD1 (6 bases). V shed 0 bases and J shed 5 bases, with 16 bases lying between them. Germline CDR1 reads MNHEY; CDR2 reads SVGAGI. The CDR3 covers 16 residues.

J is TRBJ1-2 and V is TRBV12-3 or TRBV12-4; no definite D call. Trimming took off 3 bases at V and 4 bases at J, with 3 bases between the two ends. The CDR3 has 11 residues. CDR3 DNA: TGTGCCAGCAGTTTCAGCTATGGCTACACCTTC. This encodes CASSFSYGYTF.

This chain links TRBV6-1 with TRBJ1-1, with a weak D call TRBD1 (5 bases). Trimming stripped 0 bases from V and 2 bases from J, with 13 bases between. There are 16 residues in the CDR3. CDR1 MNHNS and CDR2 SASEGT come from the germline V gene. The CDR3 coding sequence is TGTGCCAGCAGTGAAGCCGAATACTGGGGCAACACTGAAGCTTTCTTT. The encoded protein is CASSEAEYWGNTEAFF.

The chain has TRBV25-1 and TRBJ1-1; TRBD1 might be the D (6 bases). Germline values: CDR1 MGHDK, CDR2 SYGVNS. The CDR3 totals 14 residues. V lost 6 bases, J lost 0 bases, and 11 bases lay in between. The CDR3 loop reads CASRVGGMNTEAFF. CDR3 DNA: TGTGCCAGCAGGGTTGGGGGCATGAACACTGAAGCTTTCTTT.

On this clone: The same CDR3 is also encoded by other DNA sequences in this sample. The chain employs TRBV7-8 and TRBJ2-5; 7 bases fit TRBD1. The CDR3 is made up of 13 amino acids. CDR1 and CDR2 (germline): SGHVS, FQNEAQ. Trimming removed 1 base from V and 4 bases from J; junction bases left unmatched: 0. Here the CDR3 reads CASSLDRGETQYF. As DNA, the CDR3 is TGTGCCAGCAGCTTAGACAGGGGAGAGACCCAGTACTTC.

The rearrangement links TRBV19 to TRBJ2-6; D is perhaps TRBD2 (6 bases). Germline V gene data show CDR1 as LNHDA and CDR2 as SQIVND (reference sequence). Trimming stripped 1 base from V and 1 base from J, with 14 bases between. CDR3 size: 18 residues. The CDR3 loop reads CASSIGWRGRSGANVLTF. The DNA for the CDR3 is TGTGCCAGTAGTATAGGTTGGCGGGGTCGTTCTGGGGCCAACGTCCTGACTTTC.

The chain employs TRBV27 and TRBJ2-3; 10 nucleotides agree with TRBD2. The CDR3 runs 15 residues. The V gene's germline CDR1 is MNHEY and CDR2 SMNVEV (reference sequence). V was clipped by 5 bases and J by 2 bases; unmatched bases: 4. The CDR3, as DNA: TGTGCCAGCAGTCCTAGCGGGGGAATCACAGATACGCAGTATTTT. It specifies CASSPSGGITDTQYF.

This chain connects TRBV5-1 to TRBJ1-4; D is possibly TRBD1 (6 bases). The CDR3 runs to 16 residues. Germline CDR1 reads SGHRS; CDR2 reads YFSETQ. V was clipped by 5 bases and J by 0 bases, with 14 bases between them. CDR3 nucleotide sequence: TGCGCCAGCAGTCGGGGTGGGACATCAACTAATGAAAAACTGTTTTTT. The encoded protein is CASSRGGTSTNEKLFF.

With regard to this clone: An end of the junction differs from the germline gene, which may be a read error. The chain uses TRBV7-9 and TRBJ1-5; D remains unclear. Germline lookup yields CDR1 SEHNR and CDR2 FQNEAQ (reference sequence). The CDR3 loop spans 12 amino acids. The CDR3 spells CATSSKNQPQHF. The CDR3 region has the DNA TGTGCCACCAGCAGTAAAAATCAGCCCCAGCATTTT.

This chain uses TRBV7-3 with TRBJ1-2; TRBD1 agrees at 7 bases. This CDR3 has 16 amino acids. CDR1 is SGHTA and CDR2 is FQGTGA in the germline V gene. The ends lost 2 bases at V and 4 bases at J; junction bases unmatched: 10. The CDR3 here is CASSLLGDSNSYGYTF. The CDR3 nucleotides are TGTGCCAGCAGCTTACTCGGGGACAGCAATTCCTATGGCTACACCTTC.

The V gene is TRBV10-3, the J gene TRBJ2-7, with D hard to call. This CDR3 has 13 residues. Between the trimmed V and J ends, which lost 11 bases and 2 bases, there was a span of 16 bases. CDR1 and CDR2 from the germline V gene are ENHRY and SYGVKD. The CDR3 coding sequence is TGTGCCGACTTTAGCAAAGTCCCCTACGAGCAGTACGTC. Translating it yields CADFSKVPYEQYV.

V usage is TRBV5-1 and J usage is TRBJ2-1; 7 bases are a match to TRBD1. V gave up 7 bases and J gave up 6 bases; unmatched junction bases: 10. Germline loops: CDR1 SGHRS, CDR2 YFSETQ. The CDR3 length is 14 residues. CDR3 sequence reads: CASGRDRFSNEQFF. As DNA, the CDR3 is TGCGCCAGCGGTCGGGACAGATTTTCCAATGAGCAGTTCTTC.

Concerning this clone itself: Other DNA sequences within the sample encode an identical CDR3. The V call is TRBV27, the J call TRBJ1-3; perhaps TRBD1 as D (6 bases). Trimming stripped 5 bases from V and 4 bases from J, with 15 bases between. The CDR3 has 15 amino acids. CDR1 MNHEY and CDR2 SMNVEV come from the germline V gene (reference sequence). CDR3 sequence reads: CASSLSGGPGNTIYF. The CDR3 nucleotides are TGTGCCAGCAGTCTCTCCGGGGGGCCCGGAAACACCATATATTTT.

In nucleotides, the CDR3 is TGTGCCAGCAGCCCCGGGGGTACCAAGGCCCAGTACTTC. It codes for CASSPGGTKAQYF. This chain connects TRBV6-5 to TRBJ2-5; possibly TRBD2 for D (6 bases). Germline V CDR1 and CDR2: MNHEY, SVGAGI. The length of the CDR3 is 13 residues. V was pared by 6 bases and J by 9 bases, with 17 bases between.

This chain joins TRBV19 and TRBJ2-1, with D perhaps TRBD1 (6 bases). CDR3 size: 16 residues. Per the germline V gene, CDR1 is LNHDA and CDR2 is SQIVND (reference sequence). V was pared by 8 bases and J by 0 bases, with 17 bases between. The CDR3 DNA is TGTGCCAGTGGCACGACAGGAGCCGACTCCTACAATGAGCAGTTCTTC. Its protein is CASGTTGADSYNEQFF.

The chain joins TRBV6-5 to TRBJ1-3; no clear D. This CDR3 comprises 15 residues. CDR1 and CDR2 from the germline V gene are MNHEY and SVGAGI. Deletions cut 0 bases from V and 0 bases from J, with 6 bases between. CDR3 residues: CASSYSAISGNTIYF. In DNA form, the CDR3 reads TGTGCCAGCAGTTACTCGGCCATCTCTGGAAACACCATATATTTT.